This TCR beta chain was profiled in a study of cytomegalovirus exposure and HLA in healthy donors. General study results and limits: Presence/absence analyses assumed roughly uniform sequencing depth across donors. Cytomegalovirus status, reportedly, was diagnosed with high specificity and sensitivity by the classifier. CMV serostatus was the only recorded immune exposure for donors.

V shed 6 bases and J shed 4 bases, with 12 bases lying between them. This CDR3 has 12 amino acids. Per the germline V gene, CDR1 is SQVTM and CDR2 is ANQGSEA. This PCR relied on a set of 60 Vbeta primers and 13 Jbeta primers. TCRdb's table, derived via immunoSEQ multiplex PCR, lists solely in-frame clones and lacks some. The sample yields 250,000 to 350,000 clones, roughly two thirds seen once. With respect to this clone: The antigen remains unidentified.

The TCR sequence derives from a female donor in good health and CMV-seronegative. Sequencing was performed on PBMCs. This rearrangement joins TRBV29-1 to TRBJ1-2, with D perhaps matching TRBD1 (6 bases). Here the CDR3 reads CSVDRTAYGYTF. The CDR3 DNA is TGCAGCGTAGACCGGACAGCCTATGGCTACACCTTC.